Below are 27 T cell receptor beta chains sequenced from a single sample in a study of STAT5B mutations in CD4+ large granular lymphocyte leukemia. This table comes from immunoSEQ multiplex PCR, and its TCRdb copy is limited to in-frame clones, with some not included. Of around 23,000 clones listed, roughly three quarters are singletons. The sample comprised CD4+ T cells from blood buffy coats. These receptors were taken from a human donor in good health.

The genes are TRBV5-6 and TRBJ2-5; no clear D. The ends were cut back, 4 bases at V and 4 bases at J, with 11 bases in the middle. The germline CDR1 and CDR2 sequences are SGHDT and YYEEEE. The CDR3 spans 13 residues. This chain's CDR3 is CASSLSWTETQYF. CDR3 DNA sequence: TGTGCCAGCAGCCTAAGCTGGACAGAGACCCAGTACTTC.

J is TRBJ2-2 and V is TRBV11-2; 8 bases match TRBD2. The CDR3 contains 16 residues. V gave up 3 bases and J gave up 5 bases; unmatched junction bases: 8. Germline-derived CDR1 and CDR2 are SGHAT and FQNNGV. The CDR3 protein is CASSFLRLASTGELFF. The CDR3, as DNA: TGTGCCAGCAGCTTTCTGAGACTAGCGAGTACCGGGGAGCTGTTTTTT.

This clone was seen a few times. CDR3 sequence (DNA): TGTGCCAGCAGTTTGGCCAGGGGGACTGAAGCTTTCTTT. This sequence encodes CASSLARGTEAFF. The chain uses TRBV28 and TRBJ1-1, with TRBD1 matching over 7 bases. V lost 3 bases, J lost 5 bases, and 3 bases stayed unmatched. The germline gives CDR1 MDHEN, CDR2 SYDVKM. This CDR3 comprises 13 residues.

The rearrangement uses TRBV5-4 and TRBJ2-7, with TRBD2 matching 7 bases. CDR3 length: 15 amino acids. Per germline, CDR1 SGHNT and CDR2 YYREEE (reference sequence). J was trimmed by 2 bases and V by 0 bases; bases with no gene match: 5. CDR3 DNA sequence: TGTGCCAGCAGCTTGGGTGCGGGAGCTCCCTACGAGCAGTACTTC. Its protein is CASSLGAGAPYEQYF.

J is TRBJ2-3 and V is TRBV6-1; 9 positions match TRBD2. The CDR3 covers 14 residues. Germline loops: CDR1 MNHNS, CDR2 SASEGT. V lost 7 bases, J lost 6 bases, and 8 bases stayed unmatched. The CDR3 DNA follows: TGTGCCAGCACCTTAGCGGGAGTGGGCGATACGCAGTATTTT. Amino acids: CASTLAGVGDTQYF.

The chain combines TRBV18 with TRBJ1-1; D is perhaps TRBD1 (5 bases). Per the germline V gene, CDR1 is KGHSH and CDR2 is LQKENI. V shed 3 bases and J shed 1 base, with 6 bases lying between them. CDR3 length: 13 residues. The CDR3: CASSPTANTEAFF. The DNA of the CDR3 is TGTGCCAGCTCACCGACAGCGAACACTGAAGCTTTCTTT.

The V call is TRBV11-2, the J call TRBJ2-7, with 10 bases identical to TRBD2. This CDR3 comprises 15 residues. Germline CDR1 and CDR2: SGHAT and FQNNGV. V gave up 6 bases and J gave up 4 bases; unmatched junction bases: 9. CDR3 in DNA: TGTGCCAGCAGACTCCTCCTAGCGGGAGTTTACGAGCAGTACTTC. Its translation is CASRLLLAGVYEQYF.

The rearrangement uses TRBV29-1 and TRBJ1-5; unclear D gene. V was shortened by 3 bases and J by 0 bases, with 6 bases between the two germline ends. The length of the CDR3 is 13 residues. The germline CDR1 and CDR2 sequences are SQVTM and ANQGSEA. The DNA for the CDR3 is TGCAGCGTTGAGGAGTCTAGCAATCAGCCCCAGCATTTT. Encoded protein: CSVEESSNQPQHF.

This clone was seen more than once but under ten times. The genes are TRBV4-1 and TRBJ2-1, with 12 bases aligning to TRBD1. V shed 1 base, J shed 9 bases, and the junction held 7 bases outside the gene matches. The CDR3 sequence is 16 residues long. From germline, CDR1 is MGHRA and CDR2 YSYEKL. The CDR3 loop is CASSQGMGQGAGEQFF. The CDR3 coding sequence is TGCGCCAGCAGCCAAGGAATGGGACAGGGGGCTGGTGAGCAGTTCTTC.

This chain joins TRBV6-4 and TRBJ2-3, with no clear D. Germline V gives CDR1 MRHNA, CDR2 SNTAGT. The CDR3 length is 13 residues. The V and J ends lost 2 bases and 5 bases respectively, with 8 bases between them. The CDR3 DNA is TGTGCCAGCAGTGACGACACAATAGATACGCAGTATTTT. Translation: CASSDDTIDTQYF.

This clone was detected a few times. CDR3 loop: CAWSVRFGNLRGYTF. The CDR3 DNA follows: TGTGCCTGGAGTGTACGATTTGGGAATCTCCGAGGCTACACCTTC. V is TRBV30 and J is TRBJ1-2; D uncertain. V was cut by 0 bases and J by 8 bases, with 19 bases left in between. The CDR3 runs to 15 residues. Germline V gene data show CDR1 as GTSNPN and CDR2 as SVGIG (reference sequence).

The chain combines TRBV11-2 with TRBJ2-7, with D possibly TRBD2 on 7 matching bases. This CDR3 is 14 amino acids long. CDR1 is SGHAT, CDR2 FQNNGV, per germline. With 4 bases removed from V and 5 bases from J, the gap between germline ends came to 15 bases. DNA of the CDR3: TGTGCCAGCAGCTCCAGGGGAGGGGCGAACGAGCAGTACTTC. Residues: CASSSRGGANEQYF.

The V gene is TRBV6-1, the J gene TRBJ2-5; D may be TRBD1 (6 bases). This CDR3 is 15 amino acids long. The germline CDR1 and CDR2 sequences are MNHNS and SASEGT. The V end was cut by 7 bases, the J end by 2 bases, with 17 bases between. The CDR3 spells CASKITGQTQETQYF. CDR3 coding DNA: TGTGCCAGCAAAATAACCGGACAGACACAAGAGACCCAGTACTTC.

The J gene is TRBJ2-5, the V gene TRBV5-6; D is perhaps TRBD1 (6 bases). With 0 bases removed from V and 2 bases from J, the gap between germline ends came to 8 bases. The CDR3 runs to 14 residues. Germline lookup yields CDR1 SGHDT and CDR2 YYEEEE. CDR3: CASSLGTAQETQYF. For the CDR3, the DNA is TGTGCCAGCAGCTTGGGGACAGCGCAAGAGACCCAGTACTTC.

This clone has a handful of counts. V and J are TRBV7-2 and TRBJ1-1, with D uncertain. The CDR3 length is 16 residues. Germline V gene sequence: CDR1 SGHTA, CDR2 FQGNSA. V shed 3 bases and J shed 5 bases, with 19 bases lying between them. CDR3 sequence reads: CASSFRTGNPGTEAFF. CDR3 coding DNA: TGTGCCAGCAGCTTTCGAACGGGAAACCCGGGGACTGAAGCTTTCTTT.

DNA of the CDR3: TGCGCCAGCAGCTTGGAAGGGCAGAATCAAGAGACCCAGTACTTC. It specifies CASSLEGQNQETQYF. This sequence joins TRBV5-1 and TRBJ2-5; no definite D call. The CDR3 is 15 amino acids. Germline V lookup: CDR1 SGHRS, CDR2 YFSETQ. The V end lost 0 bases, the J end lost 2 bases, and 11 bases lay between the germline ends.

This clone was recorded only once. V is TRBV5-1 and J is TRBJ1-2; a weak D match, TRBD1 (6 bases). The CDR3 runs 14 residues. CDR1 SGHRS and CDR2 YFSETQ come from the germline V gene. V lost 0 bases, J lost 8 bases, and 14 bases lay in between. CDR3 nucleotide sequence: TGCGCCAGCAGCTTGGACGGGGGGCTTTGGGGCTACACCTTC. Its protein is CASSLDGGLWGYTF. Combining the CDR3 with reference TRBV5-1 and TRBJ1-2 gives the whole variable domain KAGVTQTPRYLIKTRGQQVTLSCSPISGHRSVSWYQQTPGQGLQFLFEYFSETQRNKGNFPGRFSGRQFSNSRSEMNVSTLELGDSALYLCASSLDGGLWGYTFGSGTRLTVV.

The chain employs TRBV7-2 and TRBJ2-7; the D is unclear. CDR1 and CDR2 (germline): SGHTA, FQGNSA. Trimming pared 5 bases from V and 3 bases from J, leaving 20 bases between. This CDR3 comprises 16 residues. CDR3: CASSPHAGIFDYEQYF. For the CDR3, the DNA is TGTGCCAGCAGCCCACATGCAGGAATCTTTGACTACGAGCAGTACTTC.

This clone was counted between two and nine times. The chain carries TRBV10-3 and TRBJ1-3; TRBD1 matches at 7 bases. The J segment lost 16 bases and the V segment lost 5 bases, leaving 8 bases of the junction unmatched. This CDR3 contains 11 residues. Germline values: CDR1 ENHRY, CDR2 SYGVKD. The CDR3: CAISSGQRLYF. The CDR3 nucleotides read TGTGCCATCAGTTCGGGACAGCGCCTGTATTTT.

The table lists this clone with a few counts. The chain is built from TRBV5-1 and TRBJ1-4, with D tentatively TRBD1 (5 bases). Germline V gene sequence: CDR1 SGHRS, CDR2 YFSETQ. Trimming removed 3 bases at V and 7 bases at J, with 16 bases between. This CDR3 has 15 amino acids. CDR3 sequence (DNA): TGCGCCAGCAGCTCCGCGGGGCAGGAGGGTGAAAAACTGTTTTTT. Its translation: CASSSAGQEGEKLFF.

J is TRBJ1-1 and V is TRBV10-3, with unresolved D. The CDR3 contains 13 residues. The V gene lost 6 bases and the J gene lost 3 bases, with 11 bases spanning the gap. Germline lookup yields CDR1 ENHRY and CDR2 SYGVKD. Here the CDR3 DNA reads TGTGCCATCAGCGCAGCTGGCGACACTGAAGCTTTCTTT. Encoded protein: CAISAAGDTEAFF.

A few counts support this clone. V is TRBV10-3 and J is TRBJ1-1; D is perhaps TRBD1 (6 bases). Trimming cost V 6 bases and J 1 base, with 15 bases left between them. Germline assignment: CDR1 ENHRY and CDR2 SYGVKD. There are 15 residues in the CDR3. The CDR3 nucleotides are TGTGCCATCAGAGGGGGTAAAGAGGGGAACACTGAAGCTTTCTTT. Its protein product is CAIRGGKEGNTEAFF.

V is TRBV27 and J is TRBJ1-2; no reliable D call. Germline loops: CDR1 MNHEY, CDR2 SMNVEV (reference sequence). This CDR3 is built from 13 residues. With 6 bases removed from V and 4 bases from J, the gap between germline ends came to 12 bases. The DNA for the CDR3 is TGTGCCAGCAGCGGTCTCCCGACCTATGGCTACACCTTC. Encoded protein: CASSGLPTYGYTF.

The table lists this clone with a count of one. The rearrangement links TRBV5-1 to TRBJ1-1, with TRBD1 as a possible D gene (6 bases). This CDR3 region has 17 residues. Germline CDR1 is SGHRS and CDR2 is YFSETQ. V lost 4 bases to trimming and J lost 4 bases, with 23 bases between them. The CDR3: CASSPRAGARLSTEAFF. CDR3 DNA sequence: TGCGCCAGCAGCCCCAGGGCAGGGGCGCGCTTGAGCACTGAAGCTTTCTTT.

The rearrangement uses TRBV10-3 and TRBJ2-2; the match to TRBD2 covers 7 bases. Germline V CDR1 and CDR2: ENHRY, SYGVKD. Losses at the gene ends were 6 bases for V and 6 bases for J; bases not matched to a gene: 7. The CDR3 spans 14 residues. The CDR3 sequence is CAIREGGDAGELFF. The CDR3 nucleotides read TGTGCCATCAGGGAGGGAGGGGATGCCGGGGAGCTGTTTTTT.

This clone has a single count. The chain has TRBV6-6 and TRBJ2-5; D is unclear. Germline CDR1 is MNHNY and CDR2 is SVGAGI (reference sequence). This CDR3 comprises 12 residues. Trimming took off 5 bases at V and 5 bases at J, with 9 bases between the two ends. Here the CDR3 reads CASSQNPETQYF. The CDR3 DNA reads TGTGCCAGCAGTCAAAATCCGGAGACCCAGTACTTC.

The genes are TRBV4-1 and TRBJ2-1, with TRBD2 identical over 11 bases. The trim removed 2 bases at V and 5 bases at J, leaving 8 bases unmatched. This CDR3 has 17 amino acids. The germline CDR1 and CDR2 sequences are MGHRA and YSYEKL. CDR3 region: CASSQLSTSGANNEQFF. The CDR3 coding sequence is TGCGCCAGCAGCCAACTGTCGACTAGCGGGGCGAACAATGAGCAGTTCTTC.